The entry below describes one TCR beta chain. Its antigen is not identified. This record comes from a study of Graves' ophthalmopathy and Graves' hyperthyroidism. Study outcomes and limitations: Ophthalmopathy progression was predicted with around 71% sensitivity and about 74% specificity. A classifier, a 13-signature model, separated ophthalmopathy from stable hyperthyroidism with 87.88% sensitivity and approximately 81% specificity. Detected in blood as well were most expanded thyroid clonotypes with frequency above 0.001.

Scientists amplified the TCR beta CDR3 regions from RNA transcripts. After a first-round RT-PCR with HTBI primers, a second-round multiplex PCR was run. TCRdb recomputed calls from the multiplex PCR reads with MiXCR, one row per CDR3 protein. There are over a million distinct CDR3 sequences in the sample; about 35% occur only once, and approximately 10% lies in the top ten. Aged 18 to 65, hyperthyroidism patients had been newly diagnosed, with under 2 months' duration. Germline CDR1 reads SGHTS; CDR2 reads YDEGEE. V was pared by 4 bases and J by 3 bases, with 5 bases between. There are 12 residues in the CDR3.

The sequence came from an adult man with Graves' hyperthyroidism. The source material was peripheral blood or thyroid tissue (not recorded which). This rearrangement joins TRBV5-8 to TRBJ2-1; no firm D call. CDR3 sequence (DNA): TGTGCCAGCAGCCTCGACTACAATGAGCAGTTCTTC. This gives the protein CASSLDYNEQFF.